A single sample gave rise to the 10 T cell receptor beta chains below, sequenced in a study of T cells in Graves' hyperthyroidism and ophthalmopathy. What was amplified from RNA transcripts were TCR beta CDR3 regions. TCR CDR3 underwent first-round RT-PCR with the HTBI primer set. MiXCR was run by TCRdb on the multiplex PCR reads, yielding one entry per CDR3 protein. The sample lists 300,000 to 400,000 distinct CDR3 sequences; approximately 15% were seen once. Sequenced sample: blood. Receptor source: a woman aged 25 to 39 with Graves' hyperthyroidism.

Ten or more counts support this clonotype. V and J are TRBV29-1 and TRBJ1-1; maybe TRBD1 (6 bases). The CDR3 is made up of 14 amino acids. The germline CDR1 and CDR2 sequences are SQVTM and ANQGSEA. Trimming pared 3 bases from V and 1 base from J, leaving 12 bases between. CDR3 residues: CSVDVLGANTEAFF. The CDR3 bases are TGCAGCGTTGATGTGCTGGGGGCGAACACTGAAGCTTTCTTT. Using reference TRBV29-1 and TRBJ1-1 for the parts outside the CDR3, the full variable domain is SAVISQKPSRDICQRGTSLTIQCQVDSQVTMMFWYRQQPGQSLTLIATANQGSEATYESGFVIDKFPISRPNLTFSTLTVSNMSPEDSSIYLCSVDVLGANTEAFFGQGTRLTVV.

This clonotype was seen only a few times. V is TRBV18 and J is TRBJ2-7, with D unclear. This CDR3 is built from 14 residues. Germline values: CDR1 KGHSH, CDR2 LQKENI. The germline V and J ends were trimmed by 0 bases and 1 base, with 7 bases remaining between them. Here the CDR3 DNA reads TGTGCCAGCTCACCACCGAGCAGGTCCTACGAGCAGTACTTC. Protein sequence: CASSPPSRSYEQYF.

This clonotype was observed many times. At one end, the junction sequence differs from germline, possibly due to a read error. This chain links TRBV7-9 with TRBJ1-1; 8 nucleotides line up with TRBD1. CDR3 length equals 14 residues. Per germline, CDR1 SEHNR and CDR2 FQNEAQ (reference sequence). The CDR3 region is CASIHRQGNPEAFF. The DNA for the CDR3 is TGTGCCAGCATCCATCGACAGGGGAACCCTGAAGCTTTCTTT.

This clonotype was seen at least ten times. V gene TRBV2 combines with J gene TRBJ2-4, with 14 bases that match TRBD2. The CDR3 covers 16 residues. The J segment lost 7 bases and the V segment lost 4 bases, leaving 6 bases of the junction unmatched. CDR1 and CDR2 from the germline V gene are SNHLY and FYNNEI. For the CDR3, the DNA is TGTGCCAGCAGTGGGACTAGCGGGAGGAGGGCGAACATTCAGTACTTC. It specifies CASSGTSGRRANIQYF.

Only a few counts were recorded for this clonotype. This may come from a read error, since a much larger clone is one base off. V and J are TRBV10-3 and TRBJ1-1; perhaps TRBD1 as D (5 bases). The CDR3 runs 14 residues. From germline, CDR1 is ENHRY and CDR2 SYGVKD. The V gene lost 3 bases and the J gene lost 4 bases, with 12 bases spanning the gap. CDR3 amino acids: CAISDNGGGTEAFF. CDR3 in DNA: TGTGCCATCAGTGATAACGGGGGGGGCACTGAAGCTTTCTTT.

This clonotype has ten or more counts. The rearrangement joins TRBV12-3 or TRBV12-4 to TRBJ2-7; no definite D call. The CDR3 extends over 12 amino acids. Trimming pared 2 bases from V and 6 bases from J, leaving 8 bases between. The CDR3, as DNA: TGTGCCAGCAGTTTACCCCTCGGCGAGCAGTACTTC. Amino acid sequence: CASSLPLGEQYF.

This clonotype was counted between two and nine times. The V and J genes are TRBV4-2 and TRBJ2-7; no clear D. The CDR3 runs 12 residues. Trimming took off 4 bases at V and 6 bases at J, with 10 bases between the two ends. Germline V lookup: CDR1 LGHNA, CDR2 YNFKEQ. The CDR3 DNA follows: TGTGCCAGCAGCCCCTTAAAGGGCGAGCAGTACTTC. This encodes CASSPLKGEQYF.

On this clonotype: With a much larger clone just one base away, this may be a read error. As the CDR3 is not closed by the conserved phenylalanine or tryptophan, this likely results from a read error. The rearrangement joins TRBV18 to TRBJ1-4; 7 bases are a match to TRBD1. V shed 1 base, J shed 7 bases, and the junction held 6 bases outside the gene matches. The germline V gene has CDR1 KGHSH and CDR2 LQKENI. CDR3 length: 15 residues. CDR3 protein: CASSPQGARGEKLFC. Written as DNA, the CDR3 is TGTGCCAGCTCACCACAGGGGGCCAGGGGTGAAAAACTGTTTTGT.

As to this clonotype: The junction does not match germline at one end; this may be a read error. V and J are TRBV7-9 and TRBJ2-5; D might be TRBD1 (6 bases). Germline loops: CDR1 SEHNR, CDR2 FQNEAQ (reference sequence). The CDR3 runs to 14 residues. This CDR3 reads CASSFDRKQEAQYF. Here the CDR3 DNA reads TGTGCCAGCAGCTTTGACAGGAAGCAAGAGGCCCAGTACTTC.

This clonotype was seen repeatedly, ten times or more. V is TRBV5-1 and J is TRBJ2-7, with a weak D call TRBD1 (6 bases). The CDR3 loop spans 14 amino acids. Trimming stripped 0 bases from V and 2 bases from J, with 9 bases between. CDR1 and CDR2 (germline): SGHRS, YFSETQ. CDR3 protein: CASSLGDITYEQYF. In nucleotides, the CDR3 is TGCGCCAGCAGCTTGGGGGACATTACCTACGAGCAGTACTTC.